This TCR beta chain was sequenced during a study of spatial heterogeneity in lung cancer (dated by TCRdb to 2018 to 2020). Some background on the complete study: Beta-chain transcripts were consistently detected in greater numbers than alpha-chain transcripts, which likely reflected higher beta-chain transcript abundance. The study quantitatively compared TCR alpha and beta repertoires across multiple tumor regions, matched nontumor lung and blood in non-small cell lung cancer. A strong correlation was found between TCR transcript counts in tumor regions and a T cell transcriptional module score from matched bulk RNA-seq. The study linked features of the TCR repertoire to counts of nonsynonymous mutations, which were determined by whole-exome sequencing of tumor tissue. At surgery, hundreds of tumor regions, 64 matched nontumor lung samples and more than 55 PBMC samples were TCR-sequenced for both alpha and beta chains. In the raw uncorrected reads, each unique combination of TCR and UMI appeared more than ten times on average.

The method was 5' RACE. For sequencing, a NextSeq 500 was employed. In the TCR library protocol, a unique molecular identifier was attached to each TCR cDNA molecule so that PCR and sequencing errors could be corrected. The study's processing was this. TCR identification, UMI-based error correction and CDR3 extraction were performed with Decombinator tools. TCRs above a frequency of 2 per 1,000, corresponding to the top 1% of the tumor frequency distribution, were defined as expanded. Expanded tumor TCRs were classed as regional if statistically deemed absent (corrected P<0.05) from at least one tumor region, otherwise ubiquitous. Rényi diversity was computed with the R vegan package after subsampling each repertoire 100 times to 5,000 TCRs. CDR3 similarity networks were constructed using string-kernel similarity of amino acid triplets, with links drawn between CDR3s whose pairwise similarity was above 0.82. TCRdb redid the processing of the public reads, applying fastp at Q25 and MiXCR, and retained in-frame beta chains. Entries are consolidated by CDR3 protein sequence, retaining the most common genes and DNA. Clone size and V and J calls follow TCRdb, not the original study. Present in this sample are about 13,000 distinct CDR3 sequences, 3% to 4.5% of which were seen just once. The top ten constitute approximately 8% of the sample.

The paper's findings and limits, for the study overall: TCR-seq was estimated to cover only 6% to 7% of tumor T cells for alpha chains and approximately 13% for beta chains. Confirming at a functional level the hypothesis that regional TCRs recognize regional mutations was considered to require additional single-cell paired TCR alpha and beta sequencing. The tumor nonsynonymous mutation count correlated with the number of expanded alpha and beta TCRs within the tumor. The count of ubiquitous expanded TCRs correlated with the count of ubiquitous nonsynonymous mutations, and the count of regional expanded TCRs correlated with the count of regional nonsynonymous mutations.

In this sample, this clonotype turned up many times. Its specific antigen is unknown. Base qualities are not at hand, and no much larger clone is one base apart. The germline ends are 19 bases apart after V is trimmed by 1 base and J by 7 bases. Its CDR3 holds 17 amino acids, cysteine through phenylalanine. Of all the DNA, just the CDR3 is kept, 51 bases in frame from base 1. Based on the germline V gene, the CDR1 and CDR2 sequences are LGHNA and YSLEER. Read against the paper, the sample's time point label means: sample taken at primary tumor resection. Samples were obtained from about 69 patients with early-stage, untreated non-small cell lung cancer from the lung TRACERx cohort. For TCR sequencing, whole RNA was extracted from tumor and nontumor lung tissue, or from cryopreserved PBMC samples, and no cell sorting was done. A patient was chosen for TCR sequencing only when enough RNA was available from at least two tumor regions. Before selection, tumor and adjacent nontumor lung specimens were reviewed by a lung pathologist.

Sequences were derived from lung tumor tissue, sampled at surgery. This chain is built from TRBV4-3 and TRBJ1-4; the D region possibly corresponds to TRBD1 (5 bases align). This clonotype was sampled from a male donor with early-stage non-small cell lung cancer. The CDR3 is CASSQGTPGGSAEKLFF. The DNA sequence is given as TGCGCCAGCAGCCAAGGGACACCTGGGGGATCGGCTGAAAAACTGTTTTTT.